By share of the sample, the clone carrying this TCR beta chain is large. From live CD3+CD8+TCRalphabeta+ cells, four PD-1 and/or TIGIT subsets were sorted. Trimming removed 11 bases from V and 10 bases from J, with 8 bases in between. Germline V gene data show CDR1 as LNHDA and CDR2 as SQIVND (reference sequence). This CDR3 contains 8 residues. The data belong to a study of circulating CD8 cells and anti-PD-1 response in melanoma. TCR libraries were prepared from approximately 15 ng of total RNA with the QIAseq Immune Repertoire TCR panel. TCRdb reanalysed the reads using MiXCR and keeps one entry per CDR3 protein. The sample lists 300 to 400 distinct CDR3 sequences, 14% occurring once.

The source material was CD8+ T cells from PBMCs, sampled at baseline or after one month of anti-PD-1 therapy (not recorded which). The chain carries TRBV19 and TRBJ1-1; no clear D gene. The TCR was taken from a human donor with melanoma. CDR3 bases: TGTGCCGGCCAGAGAGCTTTCTTT. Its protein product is CAGQRAFF.